This T cell receptor (beta chain) came from a study of shared clonotypes between healthy human individuals. Study overall: A couple of women and a few men aged 18 to 49 made up the donors. Study results and caveats: Sorted-subset samples were not fully sequenced, rarefaction indicated. Clonotypes shared by all four sorted-subset donors had higher generation probabilities than non-shared clonotypes.

A note on this clone: What it binds is unknown.

Germline-derived CDR1 and CDR2 are MNHNS and SASEGT. V lost 7 bases to trimming and J lost 0 bases, with 14 bases between them. CDR3 size: 15 residues. Assay: immunoSEQ multiplex PCR; the TCRdb copy retains only in-frame clones and omits some. Here the sample spans 1,500,000 or so clones, around 97% being singletons. The chain recombines TRBV6-1 with TRBJ2-3, with D possibly being TRBD1 (5 bases). Sequencing was done on a sample of naive CD4+ T cells sorted from blood. As to subset: CD45RA+ positively selected. This sequence originates from a young man in good health. CDR3 protein: CASNLGVPSTDTQYF. Here the CDR3 DNA reads TGTGCCAGCAACCTAGGGGTTCCTAGCACAGATACGCAGTATTTT.